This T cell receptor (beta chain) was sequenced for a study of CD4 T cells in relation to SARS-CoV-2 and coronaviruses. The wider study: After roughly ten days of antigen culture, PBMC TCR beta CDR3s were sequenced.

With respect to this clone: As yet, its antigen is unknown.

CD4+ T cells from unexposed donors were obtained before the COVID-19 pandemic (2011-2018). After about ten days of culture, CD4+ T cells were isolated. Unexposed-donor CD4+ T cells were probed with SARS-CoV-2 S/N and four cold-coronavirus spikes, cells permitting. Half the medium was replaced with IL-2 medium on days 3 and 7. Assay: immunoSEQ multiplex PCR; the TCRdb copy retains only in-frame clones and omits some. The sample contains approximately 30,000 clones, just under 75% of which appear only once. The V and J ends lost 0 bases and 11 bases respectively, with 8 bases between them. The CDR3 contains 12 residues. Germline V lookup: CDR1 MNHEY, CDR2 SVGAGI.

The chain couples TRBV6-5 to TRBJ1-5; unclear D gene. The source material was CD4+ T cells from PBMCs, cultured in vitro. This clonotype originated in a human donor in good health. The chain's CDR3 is CASSYSGGTQHF. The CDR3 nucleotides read TGTGCCAGCAGTTACTCTGGAGGGACCCAGCATTTT.